This T cell receptor beta chain was identified during a study of blood T cell repertoires in COVID-19 (TCRdb year 2020). With regard to the full study: Collaborator samples came from the United States, Italy and Spain and covered acute and convalescent phases of COVID-19. Sample metadata almost always included a de-identified subject ID, COVID-19 status, age in years and sex. Subjects who had been exposed to COVID-19, were actively infected with it, or had recovered from it provided the deeply sampled blood TCRbeta repertoires that made up the dataset. The material from the prospective study consisted of cDNA or gDNA derived from T cells, B-cell-depleted T cells, or PBMCs. The repertoires were released in a freely available public database meant as a resource for research on the immune response to SARS-CoV-2. The samples were drawn from two sources: the first 160 participants of the ongoing ImmuneRACE study, and approximately 1,300 subjects contributed by 6 global collaborators. Where available, HLA class I and class II types were obtained from metadata supplied by the sample provider rather than from assay-based typing. What the work shows at the level of the full study, not this receptor alone: How much clinical and demographic metadata was included differed by source and by participant, and the metadata was provided uncurated.

With respect to this clone: It lacks a known antigen. Qualities for individual bases were not recorded, and no much larger clone is one base off.

The immunoSEQ Assay, a bias-controlled multiplex PCR, was used to amplify TCRbeta CDR3 regions from genomic DNA. In the paper's pipeline: Within the assay, amplification of reference gene primers was used to estimate how many nucleated cells each sample contained. To quantify the absolute abundance of each unique TCRbeta CDR3 rearrangement, sequence reads were collapsed and filtered. For each sample, productive Simpson clonality was calculated as the square root of Simpson's diversity index across productive rearrangements. TCRdb carries this immuneACCESS record with in-frame sequences only. Its versions omit some clonotypes, under half of them owing to an unresolved V gene in the studies checked, with the rest unexplained. For V, J and clone size, that table is used; D and trimming come from the DNA. A total of roughly 97,000 clones appear in this sample, about 86% of them only once. Jointly, the top ten make up more than 3% of the sample.

The collaborating institutions used their own protocols to collect whole blood in K2EDTA tubes. For TCRbeta analysis, collaborators shipped samples as frozen whole blood, isolated PBMCs, or DNA extracted from either of those sample types. CDR3 length: 13 amino acids, cysteine to phenylalanine. Only the CDR3 DNA is retained, 39 bases long and in frame from the first base. CDR1 and CDR2 are drawn from the germline V gene: SNHLY, FYNNEI. Cut back by 7 bases and 0 bases, the V and J ends lie 7 bases apart. The chain links TRBV2 with TRBJ1-5, with no confidently assigned D gene. This clonotype was sampled from a woman aged 80 or older with active or convalescent COVID-19. The specimen was peripheral blood. The DNA sequence reads TGTGCCAGCACGCGTATTAGCAATCAGCCCCAGCATTTT. Translated, it gives CASTRISNQPQHF.